Presented here are 26 T cell receptor beta chains from one specimen sequenced in a study of cytomegalovirus exposure and HLA in healthy donors. With 60 Vbeta and 13 Jbeta primers, the PCR was carried out. Clones were read by immunoSEQ multiplex PCR, and TCRdb kept only the in-frame ones, dropping some. The table lists 200,000 to 250,000 clones, around 64% of them singletons. The sample consisted of PBMCs. These receptors came from a man aged 40-49 years in good health and CMV-seropositive.

This chain connects TRBV7-9 to TRBJ2-1, with 13 bases matching TRBD2. V lost 5 bases, J lost 6 bases, and 10 bases stayed unmatched. CDR1 and CDR2 (germline): SEHNR, FQNEAQ (reference sequence). The CDR3 has 17 amino acids. The chain's CDR3 is CASSPRLAGGFGNEQFF. The CDR3, as DNA: TGTGCCAGCAGCCCCCGACTAGCGGGGGGTTTCGGCAATGAGCAGTTCTTC.

The chain carries TRBV7-9 and TRBJ1-2; perhaps TRBD1 as D (5 bases). Trimming removed 5 bases from V and 8 bases from J, with 27 bases in between. In germline, CDR1 is SEHNR, CDR2 FQNEAQ (reference sequence). The CDR3 is 17 amino acids. The CDR3 protein is CASSTTGGRRLFRGYTF. In DNA form, the CDR3 reads TGTGCCAGCAGCACGACGGGGGGAAGAAGACTCTTTCGGGGCTACACCTTC.

The V call is TRBV5-4, the J call TRBJ1-2; the match to TRBD1 covers 9 bases. Per the germline V gene, CDR1 is SGHNT and CDR2 is YYREEE (reference sequence). The CDR3 loop spans 15 amino acids. J lost 3 bases, V lost 3 bases, and 6 bases had no gene match. DNA of the CDR3: TGTGCCAGCAGCTCACAGGGGGCGGGCGACTATGGCTACACCTTC. Translation: CASSSQGAGDYGYTF.

The count of this clone is one. This chain joins TRBV6-1 and TRBJ1-2; the D is unclear. CDR1 is MNHNS, CDR2 SASEGT, per germline. The CDR3 extends over 16 amino acids. V shed 2 bases and J shed 5 bases, with 18 bases lying between them. The CDR3 DNA is TGTGCCAGCAGTGAATGGCGGGATCGACTCGGGTATGGCTACACCTTC. This encodes CASSEWRDRLGYGYTF.

This chain links TRBV7-7 with TRBJ2-5; perhaps TRBD2 as D (7 bases). Germline-derived CDR1 and CDR2 are SSHAT and FNYEAQ (reference sequence). V was pared by 1 base and J by 3 bases, with 12 bases between. The CDR3 is 15 amino acids. CDR3 DNA sequence: TGTGCCAGCAGCTTAGGGCGGGGGCTAGAAGAGACCCAGTACTTC. This gives the protein CASSLGRGLEETQYF.

This clone has just a few counts. This chain joins TRBV19 and TRBJ1-2; D is unresolved. The CDR3 is 15 amino acids. Trimming left V 4 bases short and J 5 bases short, with 17 bases between. Germline V gene sequence: CDR1 LNHDA, CDR2 SQIVND (reference sequence). The DNA for the CDR3 is TGTGCCAGTAGTACCCAAGACAACGCGATTTATGGCTACACCTTC. This gives the protein CASSTQDNAIYGYTF.

V gene TRBV2 combines with J gene TRBJ1-6; TRBD1 might be the D (6 bases). Germline V gene sequence: CDR1 SNHLY, CDR2 FYNNEI. Trimming removed 7 bases from V and 4 bases from J, with 8 bases in between. The CDR3 runs 13 residues. CDR3 nucleotide sequence: TGTGCCAGCACCCAGGGGTATAATTCACCCCTCCACTTT. It translates to CASTQGYNSPLHF.

Notes on this clone: Sequence at one end of the junction differs from germline and may be a read error. The V call is TRBV6-5, the J call TRBJ2-5; 9 bases are shared with TRBD2. Germline V CDR1 and CDR2: MNHEY, SVGAGI. There are 15 residues in the CDR3. The CDR3 coding sequence is TGTGCCAGCGGTTACGGCGGGGGGGCCGGAGAGACCCAGTACTTC. It codes for CASGYGGGAGETQYF.

The chain recombines TRBV5-1 with TRBJ1-2, with 8 bases that match TRBD1. Germline CDR1 and CDR2: SGHRS and YFSETQ. The junction had 2 bases not matched to a gene; V was cut back by 1 base and J by 6 bases. The CDR3 length is 13 residues. CDR3 protein: CASSLTRGHGYTF. CDR3 nucleotide sequence: TGCGCCAGCAGCTTGACCAGGGGGCATGGCTACACCTTC.

This clone was picked up a small number of times. The V and J genes are TRBV5-1 and TRBJ1-2, with 11 bases identical to TRBD1. Germline V CDR1 and CDR2: SGHRS, YFSETQ. The CDR3 totals 14 residues. V shed 4 bases, J shed 7 bases, and the junction held 6 bases outside the gene matches. The CDR3: CASSPGQGEIGYTF. CDR3 DNA sequence: TGCGCCAGCAGCCCGGGACAGGGGGAGATTGGCTACACCTTC.

This rearrangement joins TRBV5-1 to TRBJ1-1; TRBD1 might be the D (6 bases). Trimming stripped 3 bases from V and 1 base from J, with 13 bases between. The V gene's germline CDR1 is SGHRS and CDR2 YFSETQ. The CDR3 spans 15 residues. The DNA for the CDR3 is TGCGCCAGCAGCTCGTTGACAGGAGGGAACACTGAAGCTTTCTTT. Residues: CASSSLTGGNTEAFF.

This clone was recorded a few times. This chain connects TRBV5-1 to TRBJ2-5; tentative D call: TRBD1 (6 bases). The CDR3 length is 16 residues. The germline V gene encodes CDR1 SGHRS and CDR2 YFSETQ. V was cut by 4 bases and J by 5 bases, with 21 bases left in between. In DNA, the CDR3 is TGCGCCAGCAGCGCCCAACCGGACAGCCTCGGGGAGACCCAGTACTTC. Translation: CASSAQPDSLGETQYF. Variable domain in full (rest from reference TRBV5-1 and TRBJ2-5): KAGVTQTPRYLIKTRGQQVTLSCSPISGHRSVSWYQQTPGQGLQFLFEYFSETQRNKGNFPGRFSGRQFSNSRSEMNVSTLELGDSALYLCASSAQPDSLGETQYFGPGTRLLVL.

The chain joins TRBV20-1 to TRBJ2-5; the D is unclear. The CDR3 totals 11 residues. Germline V CDR1 and CDR2: DFQATT, SNEGSKA (reference sequence). Trimming cost V 2 bases and J 4 bases, with 5 bases left between them. The CDR3 spells CSARTTETQYF. For the CDR3, the DNA is TGCAGTGCTAGAACAACAGAGACCCAGTACTTC.

This clone was recorded once. The V call is TRBV28, the J call TRBJ1-2; D possibly corresponds to TRBD1 (5 bases). V lost 4 bases to trimming and J lost 4 bases, with 22 bases between them. This CDR3 contains 17 residues. Germline V gene sequence: CDR1 MDHEN, CDR2 SYDVKM. CDR3 in amino acids: CASSSSRFGVTAYGYTF. CDR3 bases: TGTGCCAGCAGTTCATCCCGCTTTGGGGTGACAGCCTATGGCTACACCTTC.

The chain carries TRBV19 and TRBJ1-5; D is uncertain. Germline V gene data show CDR1 as LNHDA and CDR2 as SQIVND (reference sequence). V was pared by 5 bases and J by 3 bases, with 8 bases between. The CDR3 length is 13 residues. The CDR3 protein is CASSEGYNQPQHF. In DNA form, the CDR3 reads TGTGCCAGTAGTGAGGGATACAATCAGCCCCAGCATTTT.

This clone was found a few times. The chain is built from TRBV7-9 and TRBJ1-6, with D possibly TRBD1 on 5 matching bases. The CDR3 totals 14 residues. The V gene lost 3 bases and the J gene lost 7 bases, with 10 bases spanning the gap. Germline assignment: CDR1 SEHNR and CDR2 FQNEAQ (reference sequence). The CDR3 loop is CASSLGPGNSPLHF. CDR3 bases: TGTGCCAGCAGCTTGGGGCCCGGGAATTCACCCCTCCACTTT.

The chain links TRBV7-8 to TRBJ2-5; 8 positions match TRBD2. With 10 bases clipped from V and 4 bases from J, the junction kept 5 bases outside the gene matches. The CDR3 has 12 residues. Germline loops: CDR1 SGHVS, CDR2 FQNEAQ. The CDR3: CATGLDLETQYF. DNA for the CDR3: TGTGCCACGGGACTAGATCTAGAGACCCAGTACTTC.

As DNA, the CDR3 is TGTGCCAGCAGTTTCCGGGTTGGCGGCACCGGGGAGCTGTTTTTT. This sequence encodes CASSFRVGGTGELFF. This chain connects TRBV6-5 to TRBJ2-2; D remains ambiguous. Germline V gene lookup returns CDR1 MNHEY and CDR2 SVGAGI. There are 15 residues in the CDR3. Trimming took off 4 bases at V and 4 bases at J, with 13 bases between the two ends.

In nucleotides, the CDR3 is TGTGCCAGCAGTCCCTTGGACAGGGGCACTGAAGCTTTCTTT. Protein: CASSPLDRGTEAFF. The chain has TRBV28 and TRBJ1-1; 9 bases agree with TRBD1. The V gene end was trimmed by 5 bases and the J gene end by 4 bases; junction bases not matched to a gene: 5. The CDR3 is 14 amino acids. The germline gives CDR1 MDHEN, CDR2 SYDVKM.

This chain connects TRBV2 to TRBJ2-1; TRBD1 matches at 12 bases. With 8 bases clipped from V and 6 bases from J, the junction kept 11 bases outside the gene matches. CDR1 and CDR2 (germline): SNHLY, FYNNEI. The CDR3 sequence is 16 residues long. DNA of the CDR3: TGTGCCAGCGGCGAAGGGGGGACAGGGGGCTTCAATGAGCAGTTCTTC. This encodes CASGEGGTGGFNEQFF.

The rearrangement uses TRBV11-2 and TRBJ2-7; 10 bases are a match to TRBD2. Germline values: CDR1 SGHAT, CDR2 FQNNGV. The CDR3 sequence is 13 residues long. The junction had 6 bases not matched to a gene; V was cut back by 10 bases and J by 3 bases. The chain's CDR3 is CATSLAGSYEQYF. The DNA for the CDR3 is TGTGCCACCTCACTAGCGGGGAGCTACGAGCAGTACTTC. Together with reference TRBV11-2 and TRBJ2-7, the CDR3 gives the full variable domain: EAGVAQSPRYKIIEKRQSVAFWCNPISGHATLYWYQQILGQGPKLLIQFQNNGVVDDSQLPKDRFSAERLKGVDSTLKIQPAKLEDSAVYLCATSLAGSYEQYFGPGTRLTVT.

This clone was recorded only once. V usage is TRBV13 and J usage is TRBJ2-3, with a weak D call TRBD2 (5 bases). The CDR3 is made up of 15 amino acids. With 6 bases removed from V and 7 bases from J, the gap between germline ends came to 20 bases. Germline-derived CDR1 and CDR2 are PRHDT and FYEKMQ (reference sequence). The DNA for the CDR3 is TGTGCCAGCAGTCCCAGCGGAGGATCCTATCATACGCAGTATTTT. As protein: CASSPSGGSYHTQYF.

Details on this clone: The germline gene is not matched at one end of the junction; a read error may be the cause. This chain joins TRBV7-9 and TRBJ2-5; TRBD1 matches 8 bases. Germline loops: CDR1 SEHNR, CDR2 FQNEAQ (reference sequence). The CDR3 sequence is 14 residues long. In DNA, the CDR3 is TGTTCCAGCAGCCCGCGGACAGGGCAAGAGACCCAGTACTTC. This translates into CSSSPRTGQETQYF.

The genes are TRBV11-3 and TRBJ2-3; 9 bases match TRBD2. The CDR3 spans 14 residues. Trimming removed 1 base from V and 6 bases from J; junction bases left unmatched: 2. From germline, CDR1 is SGHNT and CDR2 YENEEA. The CDR3 region has the DNA TGTGCCAGCAGCTTAGGCGGGGGGGCTGATACGCAGTATTTT. This codes for CASSLGGGADTQYF.

This clone was seen a few times. The rearrangement joins TRBV4-1 to TRBJ2-7, with TRBD2 matching over 8 bases. V was clipped by 5 bases and J by 2 bases; unmatched bases: 5. This CDR3 comprises 14 residues. Germline lookup yields CDR1 MGHRA and CDR2 YSYEKL. The CDR3 sequence is CASSAAGGAYEQYF. The DNA for the CDR3 is TGCGCCAGCAGCGCGGCCGGGGGGGCCTACGAGCAGTACTTC.

Remarks on this clone: The sample contains more than one DNA sequence encoding this CDR3. The V call is TRBV9, the J call TRBJ2-3; possibly TRBD1 for D (5 bases). The CDR3 extends over 16 amino acids. From germline, CDR1 is SGDLS and CDR2 YYNGEE. The germline V and J ends were trimmed by 4 bases and 1 base, with 16 bases remaining between them. CDR3 amino acids: CASSPYWGRGTDTQYF. The CDR3 region has the DNA TGTGCCAGCAGCCCTTACTGGGGCCGAGGCACAGATACGCAGTATTTT.